The 7 T cell receptor beta chains listed next were all sequenced from one sample in a study of beta chain features in type 1 diabetes. Study results and caveats: Shorter TCRB CDR3s, moderately but significantly so, were found in Type 1 diabetes patients in all four CD4+ subsets.

The antigens of these receptors remain unknown. Isolated RNA was reverse transcribed in full, so expressed TCRB transcripts were sequenced. TCRdb keeps only in-frame clones here, not all; method: immunoSEQ multiplex PCR. The sample consists of hundreds of thousands of clones, roughly an eighth of them appearing once. The sample consisted of naive CD4+ T cells from blood. These TCRs come from a man between 18 and 29 years old with type 1 diabetes.

This clone has just a few counts. The rearrangement joins TRBV5-1 to TRBJ2-1; tentatively, D is TRBD2 (6 bases). V lost 4 bases and J 9 bases, leaving 20 bases between the germline ends. The CDR3 sequence is 15 residues long. Looked up from germline, CDR1 is SGHRS and CDR2 is YFSETQ. The CDR3 is CASSLGGLRRGEQFF. The CDR3 DNA follows: TGCGCCAGCAGCCTGGGGGGACTTAGACGGGGTGAGCAGTTCTTC.

V usage is TRBV11-2 and J usage is TRBJ1-2, with 7 bases identical to TRBD1. Germline V lookup: CDR1 SGHAT, CDR2 FQNNGV. The CDR3 is made up of 13 amino acids. Trimming removed 5 bases from V and 8 bases from J; junction bases left unmatched: 8. CDR3 in DNA: TGTGCCAGCAGCATTGACAGGGCTTTCGGCTACACCTTC. It translates to CASSIDRAFGYTF.

This chain links TRBV5-1 with TRBJ2-7; possible D gene TRBD1, 5 bases. Trimming cost V 3 bases and J 0 bases, with 16 bases left between them. Germline V gene sequence: CDR1 SGHRS, CDR2 YFSETQ. This CDR3 has 16 amino acids. The chain's CDR3 is CASSSSRETLSYEQYF. Here the CDR3 DNA reads TGCGCCAGCAGCTCCTCCAGGGAAACCCTCTCCTACGAGCAGTACTTC.

This clone came up a few times. The V and J genes are TRBV30 and TRBJ1-1, with 7 nucleotides matching TRBD1. Germline CDR1 reads GTSNPN; CDR2 reads SVGIG (reference sequence). This CDR3 is 14 amino acids long. Unmatched junction bases numbered 2, after V lost 0 bases and J lost 1 base. CDR3: CAWSVRDRNTEAFF. In nucleotides, the CDR3 is TGTGCCTGGAGTGTAAGGGACAGGAACACTGAAGCTTTCTTT. The whole variable domain, filled in from reference TRBV30 and TRBJ1-1, reads SQTIHQWPATLVQPVGSPLSLECTVEGTSNPNLYWYRQAAGRGLQLLFYSVGIGQISSEVPQNLSASRPQDRQFILSSKKLLLSDSGFYLCAWSVRDRNTEAFFGQGTRLTVV.

This clone occurred a few times. The chain recombines TRBV4-3 with TRBJ1-1, with 9 bases that match TRBD1. V shed 6 bases, J shed 1 base, and the junction held 6 bases outside the gene matches. CDR3 length: 15 amino acids. The germline CDR1 and CDR2 sequences are LGHNA and YSLEER. The CDR3 here is CASRLGQGRNTEAFF. The CDR3 nucleotides read TGCGCCAGCAGGTTAGGACAGGGGAGGAACACTGAAGCTTTCTTT.

This clone showed up just a few times. The chain uses TRBV7-2 and TRBJ2-1, with no clear D. The CDR3 covers 12 residues. The ends were cut back, 1 base at V and 5 bases at J, with 3 bases in the middle. Germline V gene data show CDR1 as SGHTA and CDR2 as FQGNSA. The CDR3 spells CASSLEDNEQFF. CDR3 DNA: TGTGCCAGCAGCTTAGAAGACAATGAGCAGTTCTTC.

The chain links TRBV18 to TRBJ2-7; 11 positions agree with TRBD2. V gave up 2 bases and J gave up 6 bases; unmatched junction bases: 9. The CDR3 sequence is 16 residues long. Germline loops: CDR1 KGHSH, CDR2 LQKENI. The CDR3 sequence: CASSPLATSGASEQYF. CDR3 DNA sequence: TGTGCCAGCTCACCATTGGCGACTAGCGGGGCCAGCGAGCAGTACTTC. The full variable domain, in which reference TRBV18 and TRBJ2-7 provide the parts outside the CDR3, is NAGVMQNPRHLVRRRGQEARLRCSPMKGHSHVYWYRQLPEEGLKFMVYLQKENIIDESGMPKERFSAEFPKEGPSILRIQQVVRGDSAAYFCASSPLATSGASEQYFGPGTRLTVT.